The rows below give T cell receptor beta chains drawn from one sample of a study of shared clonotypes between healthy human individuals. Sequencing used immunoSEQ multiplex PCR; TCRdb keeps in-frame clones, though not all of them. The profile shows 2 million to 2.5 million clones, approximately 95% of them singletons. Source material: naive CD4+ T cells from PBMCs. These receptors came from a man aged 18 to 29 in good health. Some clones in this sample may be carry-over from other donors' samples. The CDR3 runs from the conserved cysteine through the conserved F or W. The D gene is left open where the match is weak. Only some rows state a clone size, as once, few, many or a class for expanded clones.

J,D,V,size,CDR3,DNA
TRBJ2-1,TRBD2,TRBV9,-,CASSHLSGRAYNEQFF,TGTGCCAGCAGCCATTTAAGCGGGAGGGCCTACAATGAGCAGTTCTTC
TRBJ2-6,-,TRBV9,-,CASSMRWGAGANVLTF,TGTGCCAGCAGCATGCGGTGGGGGGCTGGGGCCAACGTCCTGACTTTC
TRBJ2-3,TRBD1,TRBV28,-,CASSSTGGDSSGWDTQYF,TGTGCCAGCAGCTCTACAGGGGGCGACTCGTCGGGGTGGGATACGCAGTATTTT
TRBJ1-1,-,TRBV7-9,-,CASSPRLGAAEAFF,TGTGCCAGCAGCCCACGTCTGGGGGCCGCTGAAGCTTTCTTT
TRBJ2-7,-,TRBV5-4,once,CASSLLQGHEQYF,TGTGCCAGCAGCTTGTTACAGGGTCACGAGCAGTACTTC
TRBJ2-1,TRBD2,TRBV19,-,CASSTFAGVRNEQFF,TGTGCCAGTAGTACGTTTGCGGGAGTTCGGAATGAGCAGTTCTTC
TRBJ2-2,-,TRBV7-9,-,CASSLVGLFTGELFF,TGTGCCAGCAGCTTAGTGGGGCTTTTCACCGGGGAGCTGTTTTTT
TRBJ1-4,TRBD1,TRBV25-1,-,CASSEYDGTGGYEKLFF,TGTGCCAGCAGTGAATATGATGGGACAGGGGGATATGAAAAACTGTTTTTT
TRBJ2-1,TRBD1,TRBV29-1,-,CSVAGTGAPNEQFF,TGCAGCGTCGCAGGGACAGGGGCACCCAATGAGCAGTTCTTC
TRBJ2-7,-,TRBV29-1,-,CSAHSGTSGTYEQYF,TGCAGCGCCCACTCGGGCACCTCAGGGACCTACGAGCAGTACTTC
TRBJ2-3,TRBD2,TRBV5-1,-,CASSLLAGLADTQYF,TGCGCCAGCAGCTTACTAGCGGGACTTGCAGATACGCAGTATTTT
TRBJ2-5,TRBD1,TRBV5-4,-,CASSSRTGAGETQYF,TGTGCCAGCAGCTCCCGGACAGGGGCGGGGGAGACCCAGTACTTC
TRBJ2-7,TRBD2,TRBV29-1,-,CSSIFATAGGARYEQYF,TGCAGCTCCATTTTCGCCACGGCGGGGGGGGCCCGCTACGAGCAGTACTTC
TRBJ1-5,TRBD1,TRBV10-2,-,CAISTGTQPQHF,TGCGCCATCTCGACAGGGACTCAGCCCCAGCATTTT
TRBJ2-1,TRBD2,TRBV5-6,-,CASSLGPGGVVYNEQFF,TGTGCCAGCAGCTTGGGGCCGGGAGGGGTTGTATACAATGAGCAGTTCTTC
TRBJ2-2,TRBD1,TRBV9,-,CASRPTGSGLELFF,TGTGCCAGCAGACCGACAGGGTCAGGGTTGGAGCTGTTTTTT